The 26 T cell receptor beta chains listed next were all sequenced from one sample in a study of radiotherapy plus CTLA-4 blockade in lung cancer. Libraries were prepared by immunoSEQ multiplex PCR; TCRdb keeps only in-frame clonotypes and omits some of them. The repertoire consists of about 88,000 clones, with about 78% occurring once and the leading ten covering 11% to 15%. This material consisted of peripheral blood, taken from a patient treated with radiotherapy plus ipilimumab. These receptors came from a human donor with non-small cell lung cancer that progressed on radiotherapy plus ipilimumab.

J is TRBJ1-5 and V is TRBV29-1; D unresolved. Trimming left V 5 bases short and J 4 bases short, with 15 bases between. Germline CDR1 SQVTM, CDR2 ANQGSEA. This CDR3 has 14 amino acids. Written as DNA, the CDR3 is TGCAGCGTTCAGACCCGGGGTTCGAATCAGCCCCAGCATTTT. This translates into CSVQTRGSNQPQHF.

The chain is built from TRBV5-1 and TRBJ2-1; no definite D call. V was shortened by 0 bases and J by 3 bases, with 7 bases between the two germline ends. Germline V gene data show CDR1 as SGHRS and CDR2 as YFSETQ. The CDR3 has 14 residues. The CDR3 DNA is TGCGCCAGCAGCTTGGTAACGCTCTACAATGAGCAGTTCTTC. Its protein is CASSLVTLYNEQFF.

CDR3 nucleotide sequence: TGTGCCAGCAGAGGAGCCCAGAGGATTACCGAGCAGTACTTC. Translation gives CASRGAQRITEQYF. The V and J genes are TRBV6-9 and TRBJ2-7; D remains unclear. Germline values: CDR1 MNHGY, CDR2 SVAAGI. The V end lost 6 bases, the J end lost 6 bases, and 18 bases lay between the germline ends. This CDR3 is built from 14 residues.

The rearrangement uses TRBV9 and TRBJ2-3, with TRBD2 matching 9 bases. Germline V lookup: CDR1 SGDLS, CDR2 YYNGEE. V shed 4 bases and J 4 bases; nucleotides not matched to a gene: 13. The CDR3 spans 17 residues. In DNA form, the CDR3 reads TGTGCCAGCAGCCCCGGCGCGGCGGGGGGGCGGGCAGATACGCAGTATTTT. It specifies CASSPGAAGGRADTQYF. The whole variable domain, filled in from reference TRBV9 and TRBJ2-3, reads DSGVTQTPKHLITATGQRVTLRCSPRSGDLSVYWYQQSLDQGLQFLIQYYNGEERAKGNILERFSAQQFPDLHSELNLSSLELGDSALYFCASSPGAAGGRADTQYFGPGTRLTVL.

This chain's CDR3 is CASSVAVTSADTQYF. DNA of the CDR3: TGTGCCAGCAGCGTAGCAGTAACTTCCGCAGATACGCAGTATTTT. The rearrangement uses TRBV9 and TRBJ2-3; D remains unclear. This CDR3 comprises 15 residues. CDR1 and CDR2 from the germline V gene are SGDLS and YYNGEE. Deletions cut 0 bases from V and 4 bases from J, with 12 bases between.

This clone was detected a few times. The rearrangement uses TRBV2 and TRBJ2-1; D may be TRBD1 or TRBD2 (5 bases each). The germline gives CDR1 SNHLY, CDR2 FYNNEI. This CDR3 has 13 amino acids. V was clipped by 8 bases and J by 5 bases, with 13 bases between them. CDR3 amino acids: CASAGTAHNEQFF. The CDR3 nucleotides read TGTGCCAGCGCCGGGACCGCGCACAATGAGCAGTTCTTC.

The rearrangement joins TRBV28 to TRBJ1-5, with D hard to call. The CDR3 runs to 16 residues. The V end lost 3 bases, the J end lost 2 bases, and 14 bases lay between the germline ends. Germline CDR1 MDHEN, CDR2 SYDVKM. CDR3 DNA: TGTGCCAGCAGTTTGGGCGGGGAAGATGGCAATCAGCCCCAGCATTTT. Translation gives CASSLGGEDGNQPQHF.

This chain joins TRBV27 and TRBJ1-1, with D possibly matching TRBD1 (6 bases). Germline V lookup: CDR1 MNHEY, CDR2 SMNVEV (reference sequence). Trimming cost V 5 bases and J 2 bases, with 12 bases left between them. CDR3 length: 14 residues. This CDR3 reads CASSQQGRNTEAFF. As DNA, the CDR3 is TGTGCCAGCAGTCAACAGGGAAGAAACACTGAAGCTTTCTTT.

The chain has TRBV7-9 and TRBJ2-6; D not certain. The CDR3 is 13 amino acids. The germline gives CDR1 SEHNR, CDR2 FQNEAQ (reference sequence). Trimming pared 6 bases from V and 0 bases from J, leaving 3 bases between. The CDR3 DNA follows: TGTGCCAGCAGGGGCTCTGGGGCCAACGTCCTGACTTTC. It is translated as CASRGSGANVLTF.

The chain employs TRBV7-9 and TRBJ2-7; TRBD2 matches at 14 bases. Germline CDR1 reads SEHNR; CDR2 reads FQNEAQ (reference sequence). V trimming: 4 bases; J trimming: 5 bases; junction bases outside the gene matches: 4. This CDR3 spans 15 amino acids. The CDR3 region is CASSSTSGGADEQYF. CDR3 coding DNA: TGTGCCAGCAGCTCGACTAGCGGGGGGGCCGACGAGCAGTACTTC. The complete variable domain, with remaining parts taken from reference TRBV7-9 and TRBJ2-7, reads DTGVSQNPRHKITKRGQNVTFRCDPISEHNRLYWYRQTLGQGPEFLTYFQNEAQLEKSRLLSDRFSAERPKGSFSTLEIQRTEQGDSAMYLCASSSTSGGADEQYFGPGTRLTVT.

The chain links TRBV4-2 to TRBJ2-7, with D uncertain. The V gene's germline CDR1 is LGHNA and CDR2 YNFKEQ. CDR3 size: 13 residues. With 0 bases removed from V and 7 bases from J, the gap between germline ends came to 10 bases. CDR3 in DNA: TGTGCCAGCAGCCAAGACACCCTCGTGGAGCAGTACTTC. Protein: CASSQDTLVEQYF.

This clone came up a few times. V usage is TRBV28 and J usage is TRBJ1-3, with D maybe TRBD1 (5 bases). The CDR3 contains 12 residues. From germline, CDR1 is MDHEN and CDR2 SYDVKM. V was trimmed by 9 bases and J by 2 bases, leaving 8 bases between them. CDR3 in DNA: TGTGCCAGTACGACAGCTGGAAACACCATATATTTT. Protein sequence: CASTTAGNTIYF.

The sample holds a few counts of this clone. The chain employs TRBV5-8 and TRBJ2-1; TRBD1 agrees at 12 bases. The V gene end was trimmed by 4 bases and the J gene end by 10 bases; junction bases not matched to a gene: 12. Looked up from germline, CDR1 is SGHTS and CDR2 is YDEGEE. This CDR3 region has 16 residues. The CDR3 sequence: CASSHPGGQGAREQFF. The CDR3 coding sequence is TGTGCCAGCAGCCATCCGGGGGGACAGGGGGCGCGGGAGCAGTTCTTC.

The table lists this clone with a count of one. The J gene is TRBJ2-1, the V gene TRBV18; a weak D match, TRBD1 (6 bases). The CDR3 extends over 13 amino acids. The germline V and J ends were trimmed by 6 bases and 5 bases, with 11 bases remaining between them. CDR1 and CDR2 from the germline V gene are KGHSH and LQKENI. CDR3 protein: CASSPTGDNEQFF. Written as DNA, the CDR3 is TGTGCCAGCTCCCCGACAGGCGACAATGAGCAGTTCTTC.

The chain is built from TRBV9 and TRBJ2-2; D is uncertain. Trimming stripped 0 bases from V and 6 bases from J, with 3 bases between. Germline CDR1 reads SGDLS; CDR2 reads YYNGEE. The CDR3 runs 12 residues. The CDR3 sequence: CASSVVAGELFF. The CDR3 DNA reads as TGTGCCAGCAGCGTAGTGGCCGGGGAGCTGTTTTTT. The variable domain in full, with the rest retrieved from reference TRBV9 and TRBJ2-2, is DSGVTQTPKHLITATGQRVTLRCSPRSGDLSVYWYQQSLDQGLQFLIQYYNGEERAKGNILERFSAQQFPDLHSELNLSSLELGDSALYFCASSVVAGELFFGEGSRLTVL.

This clone was detected once. The identical CDR3 is also encoded by other nucleotide sequences in the sample. CDR3 region: CASSVGGGNYEQYF. DNA for the CDR3: TGTGCCAGCAGCGTAGGCGGGGGAAACTACGAGCAGTACTTC. J is TRBJ2-7 and V is TRBV9; 7 bases match TRBD2. Trimming removed 0 bases from V and 3 bases from J; junction bases left unmatched: 3. Germline V CDR1 and CDR2: SGDLS, YYNGEE. The CDR3 is made up of 14 amino acids.

V and J are TRBV14 and TRBJ2-4; 11 bases are shared with TRBD1. Germline V gives CDR1 SGHDN, CDR2 FVKESK. This CDR3 comprises 15 residues. V gave up 1 base and J gave up 10 bases; unmatched junction bases: 6. As DNA, the CDR3 is TGTGCCAGCAGCCAAGTGGGCGGGACAGGGGGGATTCAGTACTTC. The encoded protein is CASSQVGGTGGIQYF.

The chain employs TRBV7-9 and TRBJ1-1; D may be TRBD1 (6 bases). Per the germline V gene, CDR1 is SEHNR and CDR2 is FQNEAQ (reference sequence). CDR3 length: 17 amino acids. V dropped 2 bases and J dropped 2 bases, with 18 bases sitting between them. The CDR3 here is CASSLKSGGETNTEAFF. Here the CDR3 DNA reads TGTGCCAGCAGCTTAAAGTCCGGGGGCGAAACAAACACTGAAGCTTTCTTT.

This clone has only a few counts. Distinct nucleotide sequences in the sample also encode this CDR3. The chain is built from TRBV5-1 and TRBJ2-7; the D gene is possibly TRBD1 (6 bases). The CDR3 spans 14 residues. The ends were cut back, 2 bases at V and 2 bases at J, with 11 bases in the middle. CDR1 and CDR2 from the germline V gene are SGHRS and YFSETQ. The CDR3 protein is CASSLTGTAYEQYF. In DNA form, the CDR3 reads TGCGCCAGCAGCTTAACAGGGACCGCCTACGAGCAGTACTTC.

V and J are TRBV4-3 and TRBJ2-2; 8 bases agree with TRBD1. Germline values: CDR1 LGHNA, CDR2 YSLEER. CDR3 length: 16 residues. V lost 4 bases to trimming and J lost 0 bases; unmatched junction nucleotides: 4. DNA of the CDR3: TGCGCCAGCAGCCGACAGGGGACCTCGAACACCGGGGAGCTGTTTTTT. It translates to CASSRQGTSNTGELFF.

V usage is TRBV2 and J usage is TRBJ2-1, with D unclear. In germline, CDR1 is SNHLY, CDR2 FYNNEI. V lost 6 bases, J lost 8 bases, and 14 bases lay in between. There are 13 residues in the CDR3. As DNA, the CDR3 is TGTGCCAGCAGGCCCGTGGGATTCGATGAGCAGTTCTTC. Its translation is CASRPVGFDEQFF.

This chain links TRBV2 with TRBJ1-5; tentative D call: TRBD1 (6 bases). Deletions cut 3 bases from V and 4 bases from J, with 10 bases between. This CDR3 is 14 amino acids long. CDR1 and CDR2 (germline): SNHLY, FYNNEI. CDR3 coding DNA: TGTGCCAGCAGTGATGGAGGGACAAATCAGCCCCAGCATTTT. This codes for CASSDGGTNQPQHF.

V gene TRBV6-1 combines with J gene TRBJ2-7; TRBD1 agrees at 7 bases. The CDR3 extends over 16 amino acids. Looked up from germline, CDR1 is MNHNS and CDR2 is SASEGT. Trimming at V came to 0 bases and at J to 4 bases, leaving 9 bases not matched to a gene. Here the CDR3 DNA reads TGTGCCAGCAGTGAAGCGGCCGGGACAGTCGGGTACGAGCAGTACTTC. It translates to CASSEAAGTVGYEQYF.

V and J are TRBV25-1 and TRBJ1-2; tentative D call: TRBD1 (6 bases). This CDR3 has 13 residues. In germline, CDR1 is MGHDK, CDR2 SYGVNS. V dropped 4 bases and J dropped 5 bases, with 11 bases sitting between them. The chain's CDR3 is CASSGTGRYGYTF. As DNA, the CDR3 is TGTGCCAGCAGTGGTACAGGGAGATATGGCTACACCTTC.

This clone was observed a handful of times. The chain joins TRBV7-9 to TRBJ2-3; D unclear. V lost 5 bases and J lost 4, with 7 bases in between. CDR3 length: 12 residues. The germline CDR1 and CDR2 sequences are SEHNR and FQNEAQ (reference sequence). Written as DNA, the CDR3 is TGTGCCAGCAGCCGGATGCCAGATACGCAGTATTTT. Its protein is CASSRMPDTQYF.

The CDR3 DNA is TGTGCCAGCAGCTTGAAAGGCGTTGAGCAGTTCTTC. This encodes CASSLKGVEQFF. V usage is TRBV5-6 and J usage is TRBJ2-1; D remains ambiguous. Germline values: CDR1 SGHDT, CDR2 YYEEEE. The V and J ends lost 1 base and 9 bases respectively, with 8 bases between them. This CDR3 contains 12 residues.